This paragraph reports one TCR beta chain. This record comes from a study of blood T cell repertoires in COVID-19. The germline CDR1 and CDR2 sequences are ENHRY and SYGVKD. With V trimmed by 5 bases and J by 0 bases, 2 bases remained unmatched. The CDR3 consists of 15 residues. Repertoires were generated with immunoSEQ multiplex PCR, while TCRdb's copy carries only in-frame clones and drops some. The data hold a few hundred thousand clones, with roughly 77% observed a single time. The sequenced sample consisted of PBMCs or T cells enriched from blood (not recorded which). The V gene is TRBV10-3, the J gene TRBJ1-3, with TRBD1 identical over 9 bases. This receptor was identified in a man aged 40-49 years who had recovered from COVID-19. CDR3 DNA: TGTGCCATCAGTCTGACAGGGGGCTCTGGAAACACCATATATTTT. It specifies CAISLTGGSGNTIYF.